This T cell receptor beta chain was identified during a study of response to subunit inactivated influenza vaccine. General observations from the study: Authors suggested seasonal influenza vaccinations each recruit few new T cells.

TCRdb redid the calling of the RT-PCR reads with MiXCR, one entry per CDR3 protein. The sample consists of hundreds of thousands of distinct CDR3 sequences, about an eighth of them appearing once. Concerning this clonotype: Its antigen is unknown.

Sequences were derived from PBMCs from blood, sampled on the day of vaccination. This TCR was recovered from a man in his forties or fifties who received an inactivated influenza vaccine.

CDR3 loop: CSVAEVGYEQYF. DNA for the CDR3: TGCAGCGTTGCTGAAGTAGGGTACGAGCAGTACTTC. This chain links TRBV29-1 with TRBJ2-7; D call uncertain. This CDR3 spans 12 amino acids. The germline V and J ends were trimmed by 4 bases and 4 bases, with 11 bases remaining between them. Looked up from germline, CDR1 is SQVTM and CDR2 is ANQGSEA.